This is a list of T cell receptor beta chains from one sample in a study of T cells after yellow fever vaccination. In TCRdb, the 5' RACE reads were re-called with MiXCR into one record per CDR3 protein. The table includes some 300,000 distinct CDR3 sequences, about 10% detected once. Sequenced here: CD4+ T cells sorted from PBMCs, sampled 45 days after the yellow fever booster vaccination. The receptors originated from a man younger than 35 who received the YFV17D yellow fever vaccine. Both conserved end residues are part of each CDR3. Fields, in order: CDR3 protein, CDR3 DNA, V gene, J gene, clone size, D gene. D genes are given only for firm matches. Size tells how often a clone was seen (once, few, many) or the class of an expanded clone, and some rows leave it out.

CDR3 protein: CASSPNTGTENYGYTF
CDR3 DNA: TGTGCCAGCTCACCCAACACCGGGACAGAAAACTATGGCTACACCTTC
V gene: TRBV18
J gene: TRBJ1-2
clone size: few
D gene: TRBD1

CDR3 protein: CASSQITGVPTDTQYF
CDR3 DNA: TGCGCCAGCAGCCAGATTACCGGGGTTCCCACAGATACGCAGTATTTT
V gene: TRBV4-3
J gene: TRBJ2-3
clone size: -
D gene: -

CDR3 protein: CASSQTYSGANVLTF
CDR3 DNA: TGTGCCAGCAGCCAAACCTACTCTGGGGCCAACGTCCTGACTTTC
V gene: TRBV7-2
J gene: TRBJ2-6
clone size: few
D gene: -

CDR3 protein: CASSPPRGNTQYF
CDR3 DNA: TGCGCCAGCAGCCCCCCACGGGGGAATACGCAGTATTTT
V gene: TRBV5-1
J gene: TRBJ2-3
clone size: few
D gene: -

CDR3 protein: CASSQAGTDTQYF
CDR3 DNA: TGCGCCAGCAGTCAAGCGGGTACAGATACGCAGTATTTT
V gene: TRBV5-1
J gene: TRBJ2-3
clone size: many
D gene: -

CDR3 protein: CASSSWGSATQYF
CDR3 DNA: TGTGCCAGCAGCTCTTGGGGGAGTGCGACCCAGTACTTC
V gene: TRBV5-4
J gene: TRBJ2-5
clone size: -
D gene: -

CDR3 protein: CASSLDRSETQYF
CDR3 DNA: TGTGCCAGCAGCTTAGACAGGTCAGAGACCCAGTACTTC
V gene: TRBV11-2
J gene: TRBJ2-5
clone size: few
D gene: -

CDR3 protein: CASSPLDGYYGYTF
CDR3 DNA: TGTGCCAGCAGTCCCCTGGACGGTTACTATGGCTACACCTTC
V gene: TRBV6-5
J gene: TRBJ1-2
clone size: few
D gene: -

CDR3 protein: CASRVDTGGSGYTF
CDR3 DNA: TGTGCCAGCAGGGTTGACACAGGGGGGTCTGGCTACACCTTC
V gene: TRBV6-1
J gene: TRBJ1-2
clone size: -
D gene: TRBD1

CDR3 protein: CATVEPSQGGYTF
CDR3 DNA: TGTGCCACCGTGGAGCCTTCCCAAGGGGGTTACACCTTC
V gene: TRBV6-2/TRBV6-3
J gene: TRBJ1-2
clone size: few
D gene: -

CDR3 protein: CASSPGQGVEQYF
CDR3 DNA: TGCGCCAGCAGTCCGGGACAGGGGGTCGAGCAGTACTTC
V gene: TRBV5-1
J gene: TRBJ2-7
clone size: many
D gene: TRBD1

CDR3 protein: CASSLAGQEDDGYTF
CDR3 DNA: TGTGCCAGCAGCTTAGCCGGACAGGAGGACGATGGCTACACCTTC
V gene: TRBV11-1
J gene: TRBJ1-2
clone size: -
D gene: TRBD1

CDR3 protein: CAIIPSNTGELFF
CDR3 DNA: TGTGCCATCATTCCCAGTAACACCGGGGAGCTGTTTTTT
V gene: TRBV10-3
J gene: TRBJ2-2
clone size: few
D gene: -

CDR3 protein: CSARPGGARVYEQYF
CDR3 DNA: TGCAGTGCTAGGCCTGGGGGGGCGAGGGTATACGAGCAGTACTTC
V gene: TRBV20-1
J gene: TRBJ2-7
clone size: few
D gene: -

CDR3 protein: CASREAMNTEAFF
CDR3 DNA: TGTGCCAGCAGGGAGGCCATGAACACTGAAGCTTTCTTT
V gene: TRBV7-2
J gene: TRBJ1-1
clone size: many
D gene: -

CDR3 protein: CASSLRRQGGEKLFF
CDR3 DNA: TGTGCCAGCAGCTTAAGGAGGCAGGGAGGTGAAAAACTGTTTTTT
V gene: TRBV7-2
J gene: TRBJ1-4
clone size: few
D gene: -

CDR3 protein: CASSLAGVSEQYF
CDR3 DNA: TGTGCCAGCAGCTTAGCGGGGGTGAGTGAGCAGTACTTC
V gene: TRBV11-2
J gene: TRBJ2-7
clone size: few
D gene: -

CDR3 protein: CASIRSIAGSTEAFF
CDR3 DNA: TGTGCCAGCATTAGGAGTATTGCCGGGAGCACTGAAGCTTTCTTT
V gene: TRBV6-5
J gene: TRBJ1-1
clone size: few
D gene: -

CDR3 protein: CASTNGGGIIQGYTF
CDR3 DNA: TGTGCCAGCACCAATGGGGGGGGTATCATCCAAGGCTACACCTTC
V gene: TRBV6-5
J gene: TRBJ1-2
clone size: many
D gene: -

CDR3 protein: CASSYSRGLYEQYF
CDR3 DNA: TGTGCCAGCAGTTACTCAAGGGGGCTATACGAGCAGTACTTC
V gene: TRBV6-5
J gene: TRBJ2-7
clone size: many
D gene: TRBD1

CDR3 protein: CSARKGGGETQYF
CDR3 DNA: TGCAGCGCACGGAAAGGGGGTGGAGAGACCCAGTACTTC
V gene: TRBV29-1
J gene: TRBJ2-5
clone size: -
D gene: -

CDR3 protein: CASSLIPGGQPQHF
CDR3 DNA: TGTGCCAGCAGCTTAATTCCGGGGGGTCAGCCCCAGCATTTT
V gene: TRBV7-2
J gene: TRBJ1-5
clone size: few
D gene: -

CDR3 protein: CARGQKAYGYTF
CDR3 DNA: TGTGCCAGAGGACAGAAGGCTTATGGCTACACCTTC
V gene: TRBV18
J gene: TRBJ1-2
clone size: few
D gene: -

CDR3 protein: CASSLLRAQAFF
CDR3 DNA: TGTGCCAGCAGTTTACTCAGGGCACAAGCTTTCTTT
V gene: TRBV12-3/TRBV12-4
J gene: TRBJ1-1
clone size: -
D gene: -